One and the same sample provided the 23 T cell receptor beta chains below, sequenced in a study of metastatic and nonmetastatic thyroid tumors. Each patient went into thyroid surgery without having received any treatment. TCRdb reprocessed the PCR reads via MiXCR. In the table there are 33,000 or so clones, approximately 19% of which are singletons. Sequencing input: blood. The receptors were gathered from a female donor with papillary thyroid cancer or a benign thyroid nodule (not recorded which). Some clones in this sample may be carry-over from other donors' samples.

At least ten counts were recorded for this clone. The V gene is TRBV5-5, the J gene TRBJ2-3; D not resolved. Germline assignment: CDR1 SGHKS and CDR2 YYEKEE (reference sequence). Trimming took off 7 bases at V and 2 bases at J, with 14 bases between the two ends. The CDR3 spans 14 residues. CDR3 loop: CASDQETFTDTQYF. The CDR3 DNA is TGTGCCAGCGACCAGGAGACGTTCACAGATACGCAGTATTTT. The full variable domain, with the rest looked up from reference TRBV5-5 and TRBJ2-3, is DAGVTQSPTHLIKTRGQQVTLRCSPISGHKSVSWYQQVLGQGPQFIFQYYEKEERGRGNFPDRFSARQFPNYSSELNVNALLLGDSALYLCASDQETFTDTQYFGPGTRLTVL.

This clone has a count of ten or more. The J gene is TRBJ1-1, the V gene TRBV7-2, with a tentative D call TRBD1 (5 bases). Between the trimmed V and J ends, which lost 4 bases and 4 bases, there was a span of 7 bases. CDR3 size: 12 residues. Germline-derived CDR1 and CDR2 are SGHTA and FQGNSA. The CDR3: CASSWGGTEAFF. Written as DNA, the CDR3 is TGTGCCAGCAGCTGGGGCGGCACTGAAGCTTTCTTT.

This clone was seen at least ten times. The chain joins TRBV5-1 to TRBJ2-7, with D maybe TRBD1 (6 bases). Germline values: CDR1 SGHRS, CDR2 YFSETQ. Trimming removed 7 bases from V and 0 bases from J, with 17 bases in between. The CDR3 sequence is 15 residues long. CDR3 sequence: CASGSGVSPSYEQYF. Here the CDR3 DNA reads TGCGCCAGCGGTTCAGGGGTATCACCCTCCTACGAGCAGTACTTC.

This clone was counted ten times or more. The chain uses TRBV19 and TRBJ1-6; D is perhaps TRBD1 (5 bases). V lost 6 bases and J lost 7, with 22 bases in between. Germline CDR1 reads LNHDA; CDR2 reads SQIVND (reference sequence). The CDR3 runs to 17 residues. The CDR3: CASSPLRGDVWNSPLHF. The CDR3 DNA sequence: TGTGCCAGTAGCCCCCTGCGGGGGGATGTATGGAATTCACCCCTCCACTTT.

This clone was observed many times. This may be a read error: a much more frequent sequence differs by one nucleotide. The CDR3 DNA sequence: TGCAGTGCTTTTACGGGACAGGACAACAATGAGCAGTCCTTC. Amino acids: CSAFTGQDNNEQSF. The chain links TRBV20-1 to TRBJ2-1; 8 bases line up with TRBD1. The germline gives CDR1 DFQATT, CDR2 SNEGSKA (reference sequence). The CDR3 totals 14 residues.

This clone was observed many times. The chain has TRBV20-1 and TRBJ1-3; 8 bases are shared with TRBD1. V lost 6 bases to trimming and J lost 0 bases; unmatched junction nucleotides: 16. This CDR3 has 18 amino acids. The V gene's germline CDR1 is DFQATT and CDR2 SNEGSKA (reference sequence). The CDR3 region has the DNA TGCAGTGCCCGACCGGGACAGGCTTCCCCTCACTCTGGAAACACCATATATTTT. Translated, it gives CSARPGQASPHSGNTIYF.

This clone has more than one count but fewer than ten. The V and J genes are TRBV10-3 and TRBJ2-7, with TRBD2 identical over 11 bases. This CDR3 region has 16 residues. Losses at the gene ends were 2 bases for V and 3 bases for J; bases not matched to a gene: 6. Germline V gene data show CDR1 as ENHRY and CDR2 as SYGVKD. DNA for the CDR3: TGTGCCATCAGTGAGACAAGAACTAGCGGGAGCTACGAGCAGTACTTC. As protein: CAISETRTSGSYEQYF.

This clone was seen more than once but under ten times. V and J are TRBV11-3 and TRBJ2-1, with TRBD1 matching over 9 bases. Germline V lookup: CDR1 SGHNT, CDR2 YENEEA. J lost 5 bases, V lost 4 bases, and 9 bases had no gene match. CDR3 length: 16 residues. The CDR3 protein is CASSSGTGQFNNEQFF. CDR3 coding DNA: TGTGCCAGCAGCTCCGGGACAGGGCAATTTAACAATGAGCAGTTCTTC.

This clone came up a few times. V usage is TRBV6-2 or TRBV6-3 and J usage is TRBJ1-2; TRBD1 is a possible D gene (5 bases). This CDR3 spans 16 amino acids. Trimming cost V 0 bases and J 1 base, with 12 bases left between them. Germline assignment: CDR1 MNHEY and CDR2 SVGEGT. The CDR3 DNA is TGTGCCAGCAGTTACTCGATGGGGGAGAATAACTATGGCTACACCTTC. Residues: CASSYSMGENNYGYTF.

In this sample, this clone turned up many times. The CDR3 here is CASSLGVVNTEAFF. The CDR3 region has the DNA TGTGCCAGCAGCTTAGGAGTCGTGAACACTGAAGCTTTCTTT. V is TRBV7-2 and J is TRBJ1-1, with unresolved D. The germline CDR1 and CDR2 sequences are SGHTA and FQGNSA. V was cut by 1 base and J by 0 bases, with 6 bases left in between. This CDR3 is built from 14 residues.

This clone was counted ten times or more. V and J are TRBV2 and TRBJ2-2, with TRBD2 matching 11 bases. V trimming: 2 bases; J trimming: 0 bases; junction bases outside the gene matches: 5. The V gene's germline CDR1 is SNHLY and CDR2 FYNNEI. This CDR3 has 18 residues. DNA of the CDR3: TGTGCCAGCAGTGAACGTCTAGCGGGGGGAGCGAACACCGGGGAGCTGTTTTTT. It encodes CASSERLAGGANTGELFF.

This clone has at least ten counts. The CDR3 sequence is CASGDRGGNTIYF. The CDR3 DNA reads TGTGCCAGCGGGGACAGGGGTGGAAACACCATATATTTT. The chain combines TRBV2 with TRBJ1-3; 10 nucleotides agree with TRBD1. V lost 8 bases and J lost 3; bases outside the gene matches: 1. Germline CDR1 reads SNHLY; CDR2 reads FYNNEI. The CDR3 is 13 amino acids.

Within the sample, this clone is medium-sized. The chain links TRBV6-6 to TRBJ2-1; TRBD2 aligns across 14 bases. Germline loops: CDR1 MNHNY, CDR2 SVGAGI (reference sequence). V shed 3 bases and J 4 bases; nucleotides not matched to a gene: 8. The CDR3 has 18 residues. The CDR3 bases are TGTGCCAGCAGTTATTTGGGACTAGCGGGGGTTATTTACAATGAGCAGTTCTTC. It yields the protein CASSYLGLAGVIYNEQFF.

The rearrangement uses TRBV30 and TRBJ2-5; D gene unclear. Germline loops: CDR1 GTSNPN, CDR2 SVGIG (reference sequence). V was pared by 2 bases and J by 5 bases, with 15 bases between. CDR3 length: 14 residues. For the CDR3, the DNA is TGTGCCTGGAGTCCAAAAACGCCGCGCGAGACCCAGTACTTC. It yields the protein CAWSPKTPRETQYF. The complete variable domain, with remaining parts taken from reference TRBV30 and TRBJ2-5, reads SQTIHQWPATLVQPVGSPLSLECTVEGTSNPNLYWYRQAAGRGLQLLFYSVGIGQISSEVPQNLSASRPQDRQFILSSKKLLLSDSGFYLCAWSPKTPRETQYFGPGTRLLVL.

This clone was detected a few times. The rearrangement links TRBV3-1 to TRBJ2-3, with D unclear. V was shortened by 2 bases and J by 1 base, with 13 bases between the two germline ends. The CDR3 loop spans 16 amino acids. In germline, CDR1 is LGHDT, CDR2 YNNKEL (reference sequence). The CDR3 nucleotides are TGTGCCAGCAGCCAAACCGGGCAAACACGCACAGATACGCAGTATTTT. It is translated as CASSQTGQTRTDTQYF.

This clone was recorded many times. The CDR3 region has the DNA TGCGCCAGCAGCCAAAAAGGGAGGGGACTAATGAACACTGAAGCTTTCTTT. It codes for CASSQKGRGLMNTEAFF. The chain has TRBV4-1 and TRBJ1-1; a weak D match, TRBD1 (5 bases). V lost 2 bases to trimming and J lost 0 bases, with 16 bases between them. CDR1 is MGHRA and CDR2 is YSYEKL in the germline V gene. CDR3 size: 17 residues.

This clone was seen at least ten times. The chain links TRBV20-1 to TRBJ2-1, with 8 bases aligning to TRBD2. After removal of 3 bases from V and 4 bases from J, the junction contained 5 bases not matched to a gene. CDR3 length equals 14 residues. Per the germline V gene, CDR1 is DFQATT and CDR2 is SNEGSKA (reference sequence). The CDR3 DNA is TGCAGTGCTAGTTCCGGCGGGGGGTACAATGAGCAGTTCTTC. This translates into CSASSGGGYNEQFF.

A word on this clone: One base away lies a much larger clone, so this may be a sequencing read error. The conserved phenylalanine or tryptophan normally closing the CDR3 is absent here, so this likely arose from a read error. V is TRBV29-1 and J is TRBJ2-7; 12 positions match TRBD1. Germline trimming cut 2 bases from V and 9 bases from J; bases unmatched to any gene: 5. CDR1 is SQVTM and CDR2 is ANQGSEA in the germline V gene. The length of the CDR3 is 13 residues. CDR3 loop: CSVERGQGAGQYL. The DNA of the CDR3 is TGCAGCGTTGAAAGGGGACAGGGGGCAGGGCAGTACCTC.

Ten or more counts support this clone. This chain uses TRBV2 with TRBJ2-1; TRBD1 matches at 9 bases. Germline lookup yields CDR1 SNHLY and CDR2 FYNNEI. The CDR3 has 15 amino acids. The V gene end was trimmed by 5 bases and the J gene end by 14 bases; junction bases not matched to a gene: 16. For the CDR3, the DNA is TGTGCCAGCAGTCCCGCCGAGACAGGGGGAGGTGGGAAGTTCTTC. Translating gives CASSPAETGGGGKFF.

The CDR3 spells CASSEALASTEAFF. DNA for the CDR3: TGTGCCAGCAGTGAAGCGCTGGCCTCTACCGAAGCTTTCTTT. The chain links TRBV6-1 to TRBJ1-1; D call uncertain. Trimming stripped 0 bases from V and 8 bases from J, with 13 bases between. Germline loops: CDR1 MNHNS, CDR2 SASEGT. The CDR3 spans 14 residues.

By share, this clone counts as medium-sized. The chain links TRBV6-2 or TRBV6-3 to TRBJ1-5, with 11 bases that match TRBD1. Germline CDR1 reads MNHEY; CDR2 reads SVGEGT. V shed 3 bases, J shed 6 bases, and the junction held 16 bases outside the gene matches. This CDR3 is 19 amino acids long. The CDR3 loop reads CASSYTPGQGVADSQPQHF. CDR3 coding DNA: TGTGCCAGCAGTTATACCCCGGGACAGGGGGTTGCGGATAGTCAGCCCCAGCATTTT.

This clone was observed a handful of times. The chain is built from TRBV10-3 and TRBJ2-7, with 10 bases identical to TRBD2. Unmatched junction bases numbered 0, after V lost 3 bases and J lost 1 base. This CDR3 contains 14 residues. The V gene's germline CDR1 is ENHRY and CDR2 SYGVKD. The CDR3 coding sequence is TGTGCCATCAGTGAAGCGGGGGGGTCCTACGAGCAGTACTTC. Its protein product is CAISEAGGSYEQYF.

This clone came up many times. The chain is built from TRBV7-2 and TRBJ2-7; no firm D call. Germline V gene data show CDR1 as SGHTA and CDR2 as FQGNSA. V lost 5 bases, J lost 0 bases, and 11 bases lay in between. This CDR3 is 14 amino acids long. The CDR3, as DNA: TGTGCCAGCAGCATGGACGGCGCCTCCTACGAGCAGTACTTC. It translates to CASSMDGASYEQYF. Variable domain in full (rest from reference TRBV7-2 and TRBJ2-7): GAGVSQSPSNKVTEKGKDVELRCDPISGHTALYWYRQSLGQGLEFLIYFQGNSAPDKSGLPSDRFSAERTGGSVSTLTIQRTQQEDSAVYLCASSMDGASYEQYFGPGTRLTVT.